This T cell receptor (beta chain) derives from a study of CD8+CD57+ T cells in acquired aplastic anemia. General observations from the study: Both patients and controls carried the same twenty-nine CD8+ CDR3 sequences.

Genomic DNA, the template, was used for profiling of the TCR beta VDJ and CDR3. TCRdb recomputed calls from the reads with MiXCR, one row per CDR3 protein. The repertoire holds about 160,000 distinct CDR3 sequences, with around 52% as singletons. This clonotype was observed at least ten times. Its target is unknown. Patients chosen for sequencing had shown CD8+CD57+ cell expansion by flow cytometry. The cohort consisted entirely of patients having severe acquired aplastic anemia. No patient had been given any therapy when blood was sampled. V lost 5 bases to trimming and J lost 1 base; unmatched junction nucleotides: 10. This CDR3 spans 16 amino acids. Germline CDR1 and CDR2: LNHDA and SQIVND (reference sequence).

The sample comprised sorted CD4+, CD8+, or CD8+CD57+ T cells (not recorded which) from PBMCs. This clonotype was sampled from a human donor with aplastic anemia. The rearrangement links TRBV19 to TRBJ2-5; TRBD2 agrees at 7 bases. The CDR3 nucleotides read TGTGCCAGTAGTTGGGTGCTAGCGGTACCCCAAGAGACCCAGTACTTC. Amino acid sequence: CASSWVLAVPQETQYF.